This TCR beta chain was obtained from a study of T cells after yellow fever vaccination. Study-wide background: Fractions low in cell number were prepared with SMART-Seq v4 Ultra Low Input. Points from the study as a whole: A large majority of primary-vaccination clones showed up again after the booster (roughly 95% CD4, 75% to 90% CD8). The CD4 compartment and the CD8 compartment contained a small share of clonotypes in common.

The table lists this clonotype with a few counts. What it recognizes is unknown. This CDR3 has 15 amino acids. Germline V gene lookup returns CDR1 LGHDT and CDR2 YNNKEL (reference sequence). V lost 3 bases and J lost 6, with 17 bases in between. Template-switching 5'RACE yielded the TCR cDNA; a universal primer site and UMIs were added in the process. TCRdb analysed the 5' RACE reads with MiXCR anew, one entry per CDR3 protein. Of 450,000 to 550,000 distinct CDR3 sequences listed, just over 20% are singletons. The gene calls are TRBV3-1 and TRBJ1-1, with unresolved D. The specimen was PBMCs, collected roughly 20 days after the first yellow fever vaccination. The sequence derives from a young man who received the YFV17D yellow fever vaccine. CDR3 DNA: TGTGCCAGCAGCCAGAGTGAAACGGGAATCTCTGAAGCTTTCTTT. Amino acid sequence: CASSQSETGISEAFF.